The 16 T cell receptor beta chains presented below share a single source sample, sequenced in a study of cytomegalovirus exposure and HLA in healthy donors. Amplification used 60 Vbeta primers and 13 Jbeta primers. Generated by immunoSEQ multiplex PCR, the TCRdb table keeps only in-frame clones and is missing some. Counted here are some 95,000 clones, approximately 70% occurring once; the ten biggest clones make up roughly 2.2%. The sequenced material came from PBMCs. These receptors were obtained from a man aged 30-40 years in good health and CMV-seronegative.

This clone was recorded a few times. At one end, the junction sequence differs from germline, possibly due to a read error. V usage is TRBV9 and J usage is TRBJ1-2, with D possibly being TRBD1 (6 bases). Germline CDR1 reads SGDLS; CDR2 reads YYNGEE. The CDR3 extends over 11 amino acids. The CDR3 loop reads CASSAGTSVAF. CDR3 coding DNA: TGTGCCAGCAGCGCGGGGACATCGGTGGCCTTC.

The chain uses TRBV19 and TRBJ1-2; TRBD1 aligns across 9 bases. This CDR3 has 15 residues. CDR1 and CDR2 from the germline V gene are LNHDA and SQIVND (reference sequence). V was pared by 1 base and J by 6 bases, with 6 bases of the junction left unmatched. The CDR3 loop reads CASSIVNRGRDGYTF. CDR3 nucleotides: TGTGCCAGTAGTATAGTGAACAGGGGGCGCGATGGCTACACCTTC.

This clone is a singleton in its sample. V and J are TRBV29-1 and TRBJ2-3; no firm D call. The V end was cut by 6 bases, the J end by 3 bases, with 19 bases between. This CDR3 has 15 residues. Germline V gives CDR1 SQVTM, CDR2 ANQGSEA. The DNA of the CDR3 is TGCAGCGTAATACCGGGTCAATACGGAACAGATACGCAGTATTTT. It specifies CSVIPGQYGTDTQYF.

The chain joins TRBV27 to TRBJ2-7, with TRBD1 matching 7 bases. Germline loops: CDR1 MNHEY, CDR2 SMNVEV (reference sequence). CDR3 size: 13 residues. With 5 bases clipped from V and 2 bases from J, the junction kept 3 bases outside the gene matches. The CDR3 DNA reads as TGTGCCAGCAGTAGACAGGGAACCTACGAGCAGTACTTC. The encoded protein is CASSRQGTYEQYF.

The gene calls are TRBV7-9 and TRBJ1-1; possible D gene TRBD1, 6 bases. CDR3 length equals 14 residues. V was pared by 5 bases and J by 11 bases, with 21 bases between. The germline V gene encodes CDR1 SEHNR and CDR2 FQNEAQ (reference sequence). The CDR3 coding sequence is TGTGCCAGCAGCCTTCCGGCAGGGGCCGGAGAGGCTTTCTTT. Protein product: CASSLPAGAGEAFF. Full variable domain (rest looked up from reference TRBV7-9 and TRBJ1-1): DTGVSQNPRHKITKRGQNVTFRCDPISEHNRLYWYRQTLGQGPEFLTYFQNEAQLEKSRLLSDRFSAERPKGSFSTLEIQRTEQGDSAMYLCASSLPAGAGEAFFGQGTRLTVV.

This rearrangement joins TRBV6-6 to TRBJ2-1; tentative D call: TRBD2 (6 bases). The V gene lost 7 bases and the J gene lost 0 bases, with 10 bases spanning the gap. This CDR3 comprises 14 residues. Per germline, CDR1 MNHNY and CDR2 SVGAGI (reference sequence). CDR3 DNA: TGTGCCAGCACCTCCGGGAGCTCCTACAATGAGCAGTTCTTC. This translates into CASTSGSSYNEQFF.

This rearrangement joins TRBV30 to TRBJ1-1; perhaps TRBD1 as D (6 bases). The CDR3 is made up of 13 amino acids. The V gene's germline CDR1 is GTSNPN and CDR2 SVGIG (reference sequence). V was shortened by 0 bases and J by 4 bases, with 9 bases between the two germline ends. This chain's CDR3 is CAWSVRRGTEAFF. In DNA, the CDR3 is TGTGCCTGGAGTGTACGCAGGGGCACTGAAGCTTTCTTT.

Only one count was recorded for this clone. The gene calls are TRBV14 and TRBJ1-1; TRBD1 might be the D (6 bases). V was cut by 1 base and J by 9 bases, with 9 bases left in between. Germline V gives CDR1 SGHDN, CDR2 FVKESK. This CDR3 comprises 12 residues. CDR3 sequence (DNA): TGTGCCAGCAGCCAAGGGACAGCTAAAGCTTTCTTT. Protein sequence: CASSQGTAKAFF. Complete variable domain (other parts from reference TRBV14 and TRBJ1-1): EAGVTQFPSHSVIEKGQTVTLRCDPISGHDNLYWYRRVMGKEIKFLLHFVKESKQDESGMPNNRFLAERTGGTYSTLKVQPAELEDSGVYFCASSQGTAKAFFGQGTRLTVV.

This clone was recorded many times. This rearrangement joins TRBV5-6 to TRBJ1-1; D gene ambiguous. Germline V gives CDR1 SGHDT, CDR2 YYEEEE. CDR3 length: 13 residues. Trimming left V 2 bases short and J 1 base short, with 6 bases between. The CDR3 is CASSFAANTEAFF. The CDR3 coding sequence is TGTGCCAGCAGCTTTGCGGCGAACACTGAAGCTTTCTTT.

This clone was seen only a few times. CDR3 residues: CASSAYRQGRVLNTEAFF. The CDR3 coding sequence is TGTGCCAGCAGTGCCTACCGTCAGGGCCGCGTTTTGAACACTGAAGCTTTCTTT. The genes are TRBV25-1 and TRBJ1-1; a possible D gene is TRBD1 (5 bases). Trimming removed 4 bases at V and 0 bases at J, with 21 bases between. This CDR3 has 18 amino acids. Germline V CDR1 and CDR2: MGHDK, SYGVNS.

This chain joins TRBV7-2 and TRBJ1-1; D is uncertain. V was cut by 3 bases and J by 5 bases, with 16 bases left in between. CDR1 is SGHTA and CDR2 is FQGNSA in the germline V gene. There are 15 residues in the CDR3. The CDR3 sequence: CASSLSADLFTEAFF. The CDR3, as DNA: TGTGCCAGCAGCTTGTCGGCAGACTTATTTACTGAAGCTTTCTTT.

Worth noting for this clone: Relative to the germline gene, one junction end is altered; a read error may explain this. The CDR3 bases are TGTGCCAGCAGCTCAGTCGACGGACTGTTAGACTTC. Residues: CASSSVDGLLDF. The chain carries TRBV11-2 and TRBJ2-7; a possible D gene is TRBD2 (5 bases). The length of the CDR3 is 12 residues. Germline CDR1 SGHAT, CDR2 FQNNGV.

This clone appeared a few times. The V gene is TRBV6-5, the J gene TRBJ1-6; 9 bases align to TRBD1. The J segment lost 10 bases and the V segment lost 8 bases, leaving 12 bases of the junction unmatched. This CDR3 is 15 amino acids long. CDR1 and CDR2 (germline): MNHEY, SVGAGI. The CDR3 coding sequence is TGTGCCAGCTCAGAAAACAGGGGGCTAAGGTCACCCCTCCACTTT. This sequence encodes CASSENRGLRSPLHF.

In this sample, this clone turned up once. V is TRBV5-1 and J is TRBJ2-7; D gene ambiguous. Germline CDR1 is SGHRS and CDR2 is YFSETQ. Trimming left V 0 bases short and J 4 bases short, with 11 bases between. The CDR3 length is 14 residues. The CDR3 bases are TGCGCCAGCAGCTTGGGCCCCTATGATTACGAGCAGTACTTC. Its protein product is CASSLGPYDYEQYF.

The chain joins TRBV4-1 to TRBJ2-5, with 8 bases matching TRBD2. The CDR3 has 16 amino acids. V lost 0 bases and J lost 4; bases outside the gene matches: 7. Germline assignment: CDR1 MGHRA and CDR2 YSYEKL. The DNA for the CDR3 is TGCGCCAGCAGCCAAGAGGGCCCAACTAGCGGAGAGACCCAGTACTTC. This translates into CASSQEGPTSGETQYF.

The chain has TRBV5-4 and TRBJ1-5; TRBD1 matches 7 bases. The CDR3 is 14 amino acids. The V segment lost 2 bases and the J segment 3 bases; nucleotides outside the gene matches: 2. Germline CDR1 and CDR2: SGHNT and YYREEE (reference sequence). The CDR3 nucleotides read TGTGCCAGCAGCTTAACAGGGGACAATCAGCCCCAGCATTTT. It specifies CASSLTGDNQPQHF.